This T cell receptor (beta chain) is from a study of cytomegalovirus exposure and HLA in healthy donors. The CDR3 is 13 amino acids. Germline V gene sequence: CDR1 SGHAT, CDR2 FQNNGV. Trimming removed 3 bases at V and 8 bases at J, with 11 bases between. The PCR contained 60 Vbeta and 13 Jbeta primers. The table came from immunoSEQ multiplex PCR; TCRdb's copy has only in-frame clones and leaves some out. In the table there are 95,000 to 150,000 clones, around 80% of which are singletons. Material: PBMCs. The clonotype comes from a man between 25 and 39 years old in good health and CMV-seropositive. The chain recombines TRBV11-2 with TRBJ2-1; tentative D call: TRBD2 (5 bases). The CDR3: CASSLAGVDEQFF. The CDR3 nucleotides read TGTGCCAGCAGCTTGGCCGGGGTCGATGAGCAGTTCTTC.